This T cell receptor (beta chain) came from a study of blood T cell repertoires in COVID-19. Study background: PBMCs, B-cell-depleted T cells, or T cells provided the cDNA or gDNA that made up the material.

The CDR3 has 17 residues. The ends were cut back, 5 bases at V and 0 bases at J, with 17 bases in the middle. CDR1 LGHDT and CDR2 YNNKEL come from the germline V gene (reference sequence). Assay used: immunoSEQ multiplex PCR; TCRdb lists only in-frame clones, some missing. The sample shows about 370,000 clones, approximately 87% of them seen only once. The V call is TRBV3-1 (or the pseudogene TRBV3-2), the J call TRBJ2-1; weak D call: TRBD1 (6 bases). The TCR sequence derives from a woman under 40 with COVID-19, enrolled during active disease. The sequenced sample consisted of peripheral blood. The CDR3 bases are TGTGCCAGCAGCAACCCACAGGGCTCAAGCTCCTACAATGAGCAGTTCTTC. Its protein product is CASSNPQGSSSYNEQFF.